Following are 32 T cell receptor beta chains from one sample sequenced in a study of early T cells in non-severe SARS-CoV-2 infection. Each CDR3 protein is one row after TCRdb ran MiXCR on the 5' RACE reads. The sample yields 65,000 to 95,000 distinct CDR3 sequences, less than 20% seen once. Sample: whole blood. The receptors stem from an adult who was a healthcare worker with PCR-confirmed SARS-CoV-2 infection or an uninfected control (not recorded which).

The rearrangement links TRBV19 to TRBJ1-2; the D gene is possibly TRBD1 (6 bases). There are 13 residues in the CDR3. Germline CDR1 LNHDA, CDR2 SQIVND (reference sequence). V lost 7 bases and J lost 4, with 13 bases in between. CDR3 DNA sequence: TGTGCCAGTACTCGACAGGCTAGCTATGGCTACACCTTC. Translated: CASTRQASYGYTF.

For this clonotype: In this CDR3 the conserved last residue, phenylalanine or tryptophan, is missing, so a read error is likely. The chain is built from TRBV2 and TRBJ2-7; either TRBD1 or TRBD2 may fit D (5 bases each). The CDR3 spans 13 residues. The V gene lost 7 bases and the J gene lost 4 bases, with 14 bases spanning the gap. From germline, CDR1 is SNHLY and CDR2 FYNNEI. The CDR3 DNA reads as TGTGCCAGCAATACGGGGCCGTTTTACGAGCAGTACTTA. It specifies CASNTGPFYEQYL.

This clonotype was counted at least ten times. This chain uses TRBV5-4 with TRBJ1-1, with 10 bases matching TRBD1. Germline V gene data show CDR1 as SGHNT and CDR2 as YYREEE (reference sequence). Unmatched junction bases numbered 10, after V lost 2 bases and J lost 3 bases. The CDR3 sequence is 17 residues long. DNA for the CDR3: TGTGCCAGCAGCTTCCCCCTCGGGACAGGGGTGGACACTGAAGCTTTCTTT. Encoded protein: CASSFPLGTGVDTEAFF. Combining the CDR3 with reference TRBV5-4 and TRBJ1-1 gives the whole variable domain ETGVTQSPTHLIKTRGQQVTLRCSSQSGHNTVSWYQQALGQGPQFIFQYYREEENGRGNFPPRFSGLQFPNYSSELNVNALELDDSALYLCASSFPLGTGVDTEAFFGQGTRLTVV.

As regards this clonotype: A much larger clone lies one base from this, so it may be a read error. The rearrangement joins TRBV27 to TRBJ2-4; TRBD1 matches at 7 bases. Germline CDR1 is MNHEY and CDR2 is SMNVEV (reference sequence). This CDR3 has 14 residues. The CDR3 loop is CVSSLQGAKNIQYF. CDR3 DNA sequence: TGTGTCAGCAGTTTACAGGGGGCCAAAAACATTCAGTACTTC.

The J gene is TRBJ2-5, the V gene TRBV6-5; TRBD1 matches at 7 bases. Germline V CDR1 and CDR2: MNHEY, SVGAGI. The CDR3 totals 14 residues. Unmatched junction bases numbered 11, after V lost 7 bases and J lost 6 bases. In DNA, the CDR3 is TGTGCCAGCAACCTAAGACAGGGTACGAAGACCCAGTACTTC. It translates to CASNLRQGTKTQYF.

This chain's CDR3 is CASSARRSSGNTIYF. DNA for the CDR3: TGTGCCAGTAGTGCCCGACGGTCCTCTGGAAACACCATATATTTT. The rearrangement links TRBV19 to TRBJ1-3; no clear D gene. Germline V gene data show CDR1 as LNHDA and CDR2 as SQIVND (reference sequence). V dropped 5 bases and J dropped 0 bases, with 11 bases sitting between them. This CDR3 comprises 15 residues.

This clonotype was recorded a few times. The CDR3 reads CASQLGSSYEQYF. In DNA, the CDR3 is TGTGCCAGCCAGCTCGGAAGCTCCTACGAGCAGTACTTC. This sequence joins TRBV6-6 and TRBJ2-7, with no clear D. V was trimmed by 8 bases and J by 0 bases, leaving 11 bases between them. The CDR3 sequence is 13 residues long. Looked up from germline, CDR1 is MNHNY and CDR2 is SVGAGI (reference sequence).

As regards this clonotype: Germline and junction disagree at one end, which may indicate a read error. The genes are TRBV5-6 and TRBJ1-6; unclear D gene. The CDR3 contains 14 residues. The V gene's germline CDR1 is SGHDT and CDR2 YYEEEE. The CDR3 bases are TGTGTCAGCAGCTTGGGAACGGGGAATTCACCCCTCCACTTT. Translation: CVSSLGTGNSPLHF.

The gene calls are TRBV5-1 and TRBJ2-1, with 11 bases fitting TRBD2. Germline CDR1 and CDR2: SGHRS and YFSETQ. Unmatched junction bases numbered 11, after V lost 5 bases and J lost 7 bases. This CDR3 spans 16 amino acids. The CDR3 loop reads CASSSTSGTLGNEQFF. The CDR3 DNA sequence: TGCGCCAGCAGTTCGACTAGCGGGACCCTTGGGAATGAGCAGTTCTTC.

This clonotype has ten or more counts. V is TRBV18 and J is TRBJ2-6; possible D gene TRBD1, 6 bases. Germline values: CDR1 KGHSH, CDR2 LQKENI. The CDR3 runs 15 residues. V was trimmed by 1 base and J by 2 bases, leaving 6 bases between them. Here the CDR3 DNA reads TGTGCCAGCTCACCACAGGGGGCTGGGGCCAACGTCCTGACTTTC. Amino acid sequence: CASSPQGAGANVLTF.

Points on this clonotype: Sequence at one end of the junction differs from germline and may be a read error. The CDR3 spells CASSLSPGVVNGQFF. CDR3 nucleotide sequence: TGCGCCAGCAGCTTGAGTCCGGGGGTAGTTAATGGGCAGTTCTTC. The chain joins TRBV5-1 to TRBJ2-1; D might be TRBD2 (6 bases). Germline-derived CDR1 and CDR2 are SGHRS and YFSETQ. The CDR3 spans 15 residues.

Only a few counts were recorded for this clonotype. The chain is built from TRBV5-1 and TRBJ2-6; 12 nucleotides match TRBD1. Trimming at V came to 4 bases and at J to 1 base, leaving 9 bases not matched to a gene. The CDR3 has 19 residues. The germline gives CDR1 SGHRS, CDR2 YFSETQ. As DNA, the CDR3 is TGCGCCAGCAGCGAGGGACAGGGGGCTTCTCCGTCTGGGGCCAACGTCCTGACTTTC. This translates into CASSEGQGASPSGANVLTF. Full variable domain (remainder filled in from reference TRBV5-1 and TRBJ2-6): KAGVTQTPRYLIKTRGQQVTLSCSPISGHRSVSWYQQTPGQGLQFLFEYFSETQRNKGNFPGRFSGRQFSNSRSEMNVSTLELGDSALYLCASSEGQGASPSGANVLTFGAGSRLTVL.

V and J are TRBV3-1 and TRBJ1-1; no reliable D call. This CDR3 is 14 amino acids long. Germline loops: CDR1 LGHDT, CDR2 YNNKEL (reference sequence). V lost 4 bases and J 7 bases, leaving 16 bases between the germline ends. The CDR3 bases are TGTGCCAGCAGCCTCCGGCGGGAGGGCGGTGAAGCTTTCTTT. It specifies CASSLRREGGEAFF.

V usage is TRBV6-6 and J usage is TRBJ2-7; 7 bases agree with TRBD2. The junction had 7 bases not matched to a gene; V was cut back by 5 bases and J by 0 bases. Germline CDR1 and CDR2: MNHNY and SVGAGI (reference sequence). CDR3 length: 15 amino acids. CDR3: CASSGGGGSSYEQYF. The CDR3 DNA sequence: TGTGCCAGCAGTGGGGGGGGAGGATCCTCCTACGAGCAGTACTTC.

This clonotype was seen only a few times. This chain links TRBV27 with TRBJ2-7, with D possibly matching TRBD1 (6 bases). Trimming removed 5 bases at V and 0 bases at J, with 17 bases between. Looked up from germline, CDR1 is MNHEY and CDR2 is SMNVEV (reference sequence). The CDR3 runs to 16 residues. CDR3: CASSPDRTRNSYEQYF. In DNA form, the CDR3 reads TGTGCCAGCAGTCCCGACAGGACCCGGAACTCCTACGAGCAGTACTTC.

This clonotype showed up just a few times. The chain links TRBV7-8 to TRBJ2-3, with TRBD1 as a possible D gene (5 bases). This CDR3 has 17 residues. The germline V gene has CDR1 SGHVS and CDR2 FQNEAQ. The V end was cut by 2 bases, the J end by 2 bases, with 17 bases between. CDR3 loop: CASSLRMQGENTDTQYF. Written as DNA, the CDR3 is TGTGCCAGCAGCTTAAGGATGCAGGGCGAAAACACAGATACGCAGTATTTT.

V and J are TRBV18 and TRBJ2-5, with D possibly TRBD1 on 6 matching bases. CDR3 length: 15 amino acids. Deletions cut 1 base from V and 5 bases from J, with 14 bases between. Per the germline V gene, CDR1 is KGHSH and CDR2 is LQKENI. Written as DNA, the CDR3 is TGTGCCAGCTCACCACAGGGGCAGGGGAAGGAGACCCAGTACTTC. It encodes CASSPQGQGKETQYF. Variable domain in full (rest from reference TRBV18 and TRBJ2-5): NAGVMQNPRHLVRRRGQEARLRCSPMKGHSHVYWYRQLPEEGLKFMVYLQKENIIDESGMPKERFSAEFPKEGPSILRIQQVVRGDSAAYFCASSPQGQGKETQYFGPGTRLLVL.

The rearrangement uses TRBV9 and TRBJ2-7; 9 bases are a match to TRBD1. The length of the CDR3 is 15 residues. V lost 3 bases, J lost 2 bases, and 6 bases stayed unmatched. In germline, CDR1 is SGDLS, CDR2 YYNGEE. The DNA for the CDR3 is TGTGCCAGCAGCGCGGGACAGGGTATCGCCTACGAGCAGTACTTC. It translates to CASSAGQGIAYEQYF.

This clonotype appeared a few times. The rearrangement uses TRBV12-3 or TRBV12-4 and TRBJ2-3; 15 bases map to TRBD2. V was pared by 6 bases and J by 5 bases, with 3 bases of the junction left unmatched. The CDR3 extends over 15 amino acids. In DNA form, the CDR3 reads TGTGCCAGCAGGGGACTAGCGGGGGGCGGAGATACGCAGTATTTT. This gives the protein CASRGLAGGGDTQYF.

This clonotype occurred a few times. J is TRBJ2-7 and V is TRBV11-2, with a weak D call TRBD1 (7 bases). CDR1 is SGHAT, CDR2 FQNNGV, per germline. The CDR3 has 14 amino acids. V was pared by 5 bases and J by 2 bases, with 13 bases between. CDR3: CASSRGTAAYEQYF. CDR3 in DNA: TGTGCCAGCAGCCGGGGGACAGCTGCCTACGAGCAGTACTTC.

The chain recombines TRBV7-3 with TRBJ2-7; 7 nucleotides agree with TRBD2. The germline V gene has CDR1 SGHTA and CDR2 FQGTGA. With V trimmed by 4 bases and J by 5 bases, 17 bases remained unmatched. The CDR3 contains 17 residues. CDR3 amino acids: CASSYPLVREGSHEQYF. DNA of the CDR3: TGTGCCAGCAGCTACCCCCTTGTGAGGGAGGGGTCGCACGAGCAGTACTTC.

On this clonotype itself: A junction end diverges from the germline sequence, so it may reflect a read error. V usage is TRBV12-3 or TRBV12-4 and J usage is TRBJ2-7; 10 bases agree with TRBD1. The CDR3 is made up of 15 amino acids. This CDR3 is CVSSLGVGQGSEQYF. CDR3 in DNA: TGTGTCAGCAGTTTAGGCGTGGGACAGGGGTCGGAGCAGTACTTC.

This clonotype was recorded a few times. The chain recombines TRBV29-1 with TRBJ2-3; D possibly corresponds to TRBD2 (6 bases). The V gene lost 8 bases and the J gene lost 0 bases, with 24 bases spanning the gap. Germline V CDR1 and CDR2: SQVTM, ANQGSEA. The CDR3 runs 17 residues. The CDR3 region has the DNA TGCAGCATCCCCGCCCAGGTGGGAGGCCTTAGCACAGATACGCAGTATTTT. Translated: CSIPAQVGGLSTDTQYF.

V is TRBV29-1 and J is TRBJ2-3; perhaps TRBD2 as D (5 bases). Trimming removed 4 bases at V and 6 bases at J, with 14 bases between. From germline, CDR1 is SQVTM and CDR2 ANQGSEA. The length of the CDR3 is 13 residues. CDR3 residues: CSVARWGADTQYF. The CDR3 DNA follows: TGCAGCGTTGCAAGGTGGGGAGCGGATACGCAGTATTTT.

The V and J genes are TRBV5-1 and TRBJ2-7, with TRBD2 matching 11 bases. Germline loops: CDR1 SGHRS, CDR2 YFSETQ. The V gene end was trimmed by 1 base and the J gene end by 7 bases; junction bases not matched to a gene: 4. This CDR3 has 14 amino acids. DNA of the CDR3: TGCGCCAGCAGCTTGTTCCTAGCGGGAGGAGAGCAGTACTTC. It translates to CASSLFLAGGEQYF.

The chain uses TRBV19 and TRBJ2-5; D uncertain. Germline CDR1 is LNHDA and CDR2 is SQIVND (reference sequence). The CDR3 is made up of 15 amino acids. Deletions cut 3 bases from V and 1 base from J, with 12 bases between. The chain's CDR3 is CASSMTNSAQETQYF. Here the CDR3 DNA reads TGTGCCAGTAGTATGACAAACTCGGCCCAAGAGACCCAGTACTTC.

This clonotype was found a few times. Written as DNA, the CDR3 is TGTGCCAGCAGCAAATGGGGACTAGCACAAGCCGGAGTAGATGGAGAGACCCAGTACTTC. It codes for CASSKWGLAQAGVDGETQYF. The V call is TRBV7-8, the J call TRBJ2-5, with 9 bases lining up with TRBD2. Germline CDR1 SGHVS, CDR2 FQNEAQ. The CDR3 sequence is 20 residues long. Trimming at V came to 5 bases and at J to 4 bases, leaving 23 bases not matched to a gene.

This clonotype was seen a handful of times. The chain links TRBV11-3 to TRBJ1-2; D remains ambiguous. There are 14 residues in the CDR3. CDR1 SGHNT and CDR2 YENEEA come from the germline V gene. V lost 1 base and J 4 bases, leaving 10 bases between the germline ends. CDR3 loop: CASSLGLNSYGYTF. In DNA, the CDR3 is TGTGCCAGCAGCTTAGGTCTGAACAGCTATGGCTACACCTTC.

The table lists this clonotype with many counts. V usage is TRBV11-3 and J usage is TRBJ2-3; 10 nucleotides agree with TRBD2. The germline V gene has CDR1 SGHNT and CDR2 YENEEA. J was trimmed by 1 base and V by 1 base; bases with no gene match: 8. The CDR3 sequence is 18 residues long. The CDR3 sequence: CASSLGAGGPVGTDTQYF. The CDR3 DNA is TGTGCCAGCAGCTTAGGAGCGGGAGGGCCGGTAGGCACAGATACGCAGTATTTT.

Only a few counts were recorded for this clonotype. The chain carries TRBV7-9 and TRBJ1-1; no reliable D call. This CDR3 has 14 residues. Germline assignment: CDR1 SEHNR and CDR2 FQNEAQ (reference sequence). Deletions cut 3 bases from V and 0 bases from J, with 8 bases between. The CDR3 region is CASSLDLLNTEAFF. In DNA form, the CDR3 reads TGTGCCAGCAGCTTGGACCTCTTGAACACTGAAGCTTTCTTT.

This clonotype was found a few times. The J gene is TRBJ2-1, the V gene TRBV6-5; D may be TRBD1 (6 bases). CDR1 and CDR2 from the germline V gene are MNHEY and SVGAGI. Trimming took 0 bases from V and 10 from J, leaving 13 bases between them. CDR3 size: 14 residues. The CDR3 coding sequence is TGTGCCAGCAGTTACTCCGGGACACGAGGCGAGCAGTTCTTC. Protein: CASSYSGTRGEQFF.

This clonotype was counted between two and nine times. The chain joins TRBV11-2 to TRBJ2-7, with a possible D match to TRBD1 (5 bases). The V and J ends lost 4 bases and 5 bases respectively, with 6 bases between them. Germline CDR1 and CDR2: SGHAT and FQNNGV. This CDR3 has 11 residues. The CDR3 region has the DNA TGTGCCAGCAGCTACAGGAACGAGCAGTACTTC. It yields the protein CASSYRNEQYF.